This T cell receptor beta chain was captured in a study of blood T cell repertoires in COVID-19. Between the trimmed V and J ends, which lost 0 bases and 1 base, there was a span of 9 bases. CDR3 length: 16 residues. In germline, CDR1 is MNHNS, CDR2 SASEGT. The method was immunoSEQ multiplex PCR; TCRdb's version includes in-frame clones alone and lacks a portion of them. The sample contains roughly 250,000 clones, about 85% of which appear only once. The sequence came from a man aged 55 to 70 who had recovered from COVID-19. The sequenced sample consisted of peripheral blood. The chain is built from TRBV6-1 and TRBJ2-2; D is undetermined. CDR3 sequence (DNA): TGTGCCAGCAGTGAAGCGCACACCTTGAACACCGGGGAGCTGTTTTTT. Translating it yields CASSEAHTLNTGELFF.